The rows below give T cell receptor beta chains drawn from one sample of a study of blood T cells in healthy people across ages. In TCRdb, the 5' RACE reads were re-called with MiXCR into one record per CDR3 protein. The sample includes about 930,000 distinct CDR3 sequences, about 27% seen only once; the top ten take 10%. These records were also assigned to another study, of T cells of mothers and their children.

The specimen was blood. The receptors stem from a woman aged 40 to 50 in good health. The CDR3 runs from the conserved cysteine through the conserved F or W.

TRBV12-3/TRBV12-4 CASSLDSSYNSPLHF
TRBV20-1 CSAFSGDFFNEQFF
TRBV3-1 CASSLELGSRGETQYF
TRBV6-5 CAGSLQYRVAQETQHF
TRBV15 CATSRGRMGQPSSGANVLTF
TRBV6-5 CASSYSARPFYGYTF
TRBV5-1 CASSLASGISLGGQFF
TRBV6-2/TRBV6-3 CASSYSSGTTNEKLFF
TRBV5-1 CAGSLGGGVEEQFF
TRBV7-3 CASSLGQLSKETQYF
TRBV20-1 CSARDWTQLRQETQYF
TRBV28 CASSLIPRQGRGLTEAFF
TRBV7-9 CASSFQGGSPLHF
TRBV3-1 CASSPFGEGDTQYF
TRBV28 CARQGGGYTF
TRBV20-1 CSARDLGQKTNYGYTF
TRBV20-1 CSARAGTGGFQYF
TRBV5-1 CASSLAFVRVTDNEQFF
TRBV10-3 CAISDLTDTQYF
TRBV20-1 CSASGGGDNEQFF
TRBV27 CASSPWGSSYEQYF
TRBV9 CASSVAGGHDSTQYF
TRBV20-1 CSANRQDFAPSQPQHF
TRBV12-3/TRBV12-4 CASSHVLPTETPYEQYF
TRBV20-1 CSARRDRGSETQYF
TRBV28 CASLSGENYGYTF
TRBV7-9 CASSSTTTGGRTEAFF
TRBV24-1 CATSDSVIGSRANTQYF
TRBV7-2 CASSWTSGGASYEQYF
TRBV12-3/TRBV12-4 CASSLPGQGAGANVLTF
TRBV6-2/TRBV6-3 CASRQNGLVSYEQYF
TRBV7-6 CASSQGRQGAYEQYF
TRBV11-1 CASSSDRGPNTEAFF
TRBV20-1 CSAHLPWEQPNFATNEKLFF
TRBV20-1 CRGPAGHGYTF
TRBV5-1 CASSLEIQGGLYYEQYF
TRBV9 CASSPRREIGAGNTIYF
TRBV3-1 CASSPTSGDSYEQYF
TRBV19 CASSMGTGYNEQFF
TRBV18 CASSPEGGYEQYF
TRBV6-2/TRBV6-3 CASSYIGRENTEAFF
TRBV5-1 CASSLPGQPQETQYF
TRBV28 CASSFARSYNEQYF
TRBV5-1 CASSSVPGHYGYTF
TRBV24-1 CATSDRNDGGFNYGYTF
TRBV6-5 CASWSLVQETQYF
TRBV5-1 CASSPVPAGAIPLEQFF
TRBV9 CASSALGSSYNEQFF
TRBV28 CASSVPGQGTDTQYF
TRBV4-3 CASSQDWQGDQPQHF
TRBV7-9 CASSFRAGTETQYF
TRBV27 CASSLSNRGKGYGYTF